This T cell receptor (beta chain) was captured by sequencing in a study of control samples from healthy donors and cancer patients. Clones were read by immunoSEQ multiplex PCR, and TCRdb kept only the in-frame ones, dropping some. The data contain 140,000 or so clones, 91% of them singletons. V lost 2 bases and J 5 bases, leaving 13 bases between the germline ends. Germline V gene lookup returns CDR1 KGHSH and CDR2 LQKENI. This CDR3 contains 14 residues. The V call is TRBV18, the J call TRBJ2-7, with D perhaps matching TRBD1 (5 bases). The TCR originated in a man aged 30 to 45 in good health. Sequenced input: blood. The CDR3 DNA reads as TGTGCCAGCTCACCAGGGGCTGGGTGGAACGAGCAGTACTTC. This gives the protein CASSPGAGWNEQYF.